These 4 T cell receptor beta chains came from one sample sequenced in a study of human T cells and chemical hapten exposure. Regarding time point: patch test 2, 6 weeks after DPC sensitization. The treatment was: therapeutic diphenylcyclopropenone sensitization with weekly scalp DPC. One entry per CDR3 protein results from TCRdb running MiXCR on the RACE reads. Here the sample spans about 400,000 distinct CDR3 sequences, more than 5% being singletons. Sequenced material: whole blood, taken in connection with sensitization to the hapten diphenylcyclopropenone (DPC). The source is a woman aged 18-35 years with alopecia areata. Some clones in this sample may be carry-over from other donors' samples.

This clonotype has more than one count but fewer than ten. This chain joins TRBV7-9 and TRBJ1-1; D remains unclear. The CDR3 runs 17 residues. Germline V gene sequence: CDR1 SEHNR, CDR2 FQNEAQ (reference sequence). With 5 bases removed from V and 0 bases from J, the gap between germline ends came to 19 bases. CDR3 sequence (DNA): TGTGCCAGCAGCCCGAGAACGCAGGCCCGTTTGAACACTGAAGCTTTCTTT. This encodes CASSPRTQARLNTEAFF.

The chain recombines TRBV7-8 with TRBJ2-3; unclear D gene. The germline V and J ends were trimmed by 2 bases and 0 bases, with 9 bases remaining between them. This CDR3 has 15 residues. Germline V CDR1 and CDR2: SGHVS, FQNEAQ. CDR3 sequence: CASSLRELSTDTQYF. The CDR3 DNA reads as TGTGCCAGCAGCTTACGCGAGCTCAGCACAGATACGCAGTATTTT.

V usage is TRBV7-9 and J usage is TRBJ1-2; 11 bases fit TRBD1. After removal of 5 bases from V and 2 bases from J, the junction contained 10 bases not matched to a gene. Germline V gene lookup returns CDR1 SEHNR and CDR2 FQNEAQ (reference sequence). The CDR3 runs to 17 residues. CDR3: CASSRSDRGQRNYGYTF. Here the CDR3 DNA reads TGTGCCAGCAGCCGATCGGACAGGGGGCAACGAAACTATGGCTACACCTTC.

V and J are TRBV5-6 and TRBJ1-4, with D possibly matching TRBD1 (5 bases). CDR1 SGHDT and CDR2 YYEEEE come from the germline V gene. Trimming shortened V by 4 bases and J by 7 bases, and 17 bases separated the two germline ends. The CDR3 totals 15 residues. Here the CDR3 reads CASSHRGVLGEKLFF. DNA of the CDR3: TGTGCCAGCAGCCATCGGGGGGTTCTAGGTGAAAAACTGTTTTTT.